The 27 T cell receptor beta chains presented below share a single source sample, sequenced in a study of blood T cell repertoires in COVID-19. Clones were read by immunoSEQ multiplex PCR, and TCRdb kept only the in-frame ones, dropping some. The repertoire holds 200,000 to 250,000 clones, approximately 80% seen once, with less than 20% in the top ten. The material sequenced was peripheral blood. These receptors were collected from a woman of 80 years or more with active or convalescent COVID-19.

To note about this clone: At one end the junction does not follow the germline gene, possibly because of a read error. CDR3 residues: CASSEPDKTGGLF. CDR3 nucleotide sequence: TGTGCCAGCAGTGAACCTGATAAGACAGGGGGTTTATTC. The J gene is TRBJ2-7, the V gene TRBV6-1; 9 bases align to TRBD1. The CDR3 totals 13 residues. Germline assignment: CDR1 MNHNS and CDR2 SASEGT.

V usage is TRBV27 and J usage is TRBJ2-2; 13 nucleotides agree with TRBD2. Per germline, CDR1 MNHEY and CDR2 SMNVEV (reference sequence). This CDR3 spans 20 amino acids. J gave up 1 base and V 4 bases, and 12 bases lay outside the gene matches. CDR3 amino acids: CASSSLFKTSGGRNTGELFF. Written as DNA, the CDR3 is TGTGCCAGCAGTTCCCTATTTAAGACTAGCGGGGGGCGGAACACCGGGGAGCTGTTTTTT.

This chain links TRBV4-3 with TRBJ2-5, with 9 bases fitting TRBD2. Per the germline V gene, CDR1 is LGHNA and CDR2 is YSLEER. J was trimmed by 5 bases and V by 4 bases; bases with no gene match: 11. The CDR3 length is 16 residues. CDR3 loop: CASSPKQIAGEETQYF. The CDR3 bases are TGCGCCAGCAGCCCTAAACAGATAGCGGGAGAGGAGACCCAGTACTTC.

V usage is TRBV4-2 and J usage is TRBJ1-2, with 7 bases that match TRBD1. The ends lost 0 bases at V and 4 bases at J; junction bases unmatched: 5. CDR1 and CDR2 from the germline V gene are LGHNA and YNFKEQ. CDR3 length: 15 amino acids. The CDR3 bases are TGTGCCAGCAGCCAAGATCCCAGGGGGACCTATGGCTACACCTTC. The encoded protein is CASSQDPRGTYGYTF.

The chain is built from TRBV7-9 and TRBJ2-1; TRBD2 matches 10 bases. Unmatched junction bases numbered 14, after V lost 5 bases and J lost 10 bases. The CDR3 has 16 residues. Germline CDR1 SEHNR, CDR2 FQNEAQ (reference sequence). The CDR3: CASSPQRGGRGGEQFF. For the CDR3, the DNA is TGTGCCAGCAGCCCACAGCGGGGGGGCCGGGGTGGAGAGCAGTTCTTC.

This clone was counted a single time. CDR3 protein: CASRPGGTASSGANVLTF. DNA of the CDR3: TGCGCCAGCAGGCCTGGAGGGACTGCAAGCTCTGGGGCCAACGTCCTGACTTTC. This chain uses TRBV5-1 with TRBJ2-6, with D perhaps TRBD2 (6 bases). Trimming stripped 5 bases from V and 0 bases from J, with 18 bases between. Germline CDR1 and CDR2: SGHRS and YFSETQ. CDR3 length equals 18 residues. The variable domain in full, completed from reference TRBV5-1 and TRBJ2-6, reads KAGVTQTPRYLIKTRGQQVTLSCSPISGHRSVSWYQQTPGQGLQFLFEYFSETQRNKGNFPGRFSGRQFSNSRSEMNVSTLELGDSALYLCASRPGGTASSGANVLTFGAGSRLTVL.

This sequence joins TRBV3-1 (or the pseudogene TRBV3-2) and TRBJ1-5, with 9 bases matching TRBD1. V dropped 7 bases and J dropped 5; count of bases not matched to a gene: 12. Germline CDR1 and CDR2: LGHDT and YNNKEL (reference sequence). This CDR3 comprises 16 residues. CDR3 sequence reads: CASTDRGHSLYQPQHF. DNA for the CDR3: TGTGCCAGCACGGACAGGGGTCACTCCTTATATCAGCCCCAGCATTTT.

V and J are TRBV9 and TRBJ1-1; D is unresolved. The germline gives CDR1 SGDLS, CDR2 YYNGEE. The length of the CDR3 is 14 residues. Deletions cut 2 bases from V and 1 base from J, with 9 bases between. The CDR3 sequence: CASSVASQNTEAFF. The CDR3 bases are TGTGCCAGCAGCGTCGCCAGTCAGAACACTGAAGCTTTCTTT.

Concerning this clone itself: The junction shows a germline mismatch at one end, possibly a read error. The chain couples TRBV3-1 (or the pseudogene TRBV3-2) to TRBJ2-7; D is possibly TRBD2 (6 bases). The CDR3 runs 12 residues. Germline lookup yields CDR1 LGHDT and CDR2 YNNKEL (reference sequence). CDR3: CASSQRDASVSF. The CDR3, as DNA: TGTGCCAGCAGCCAAAGGGATGCTAGCGTGTCCTTC.

The V gene is TRBV15, the J gene TRBJ1-1; D is perhaps TRBD1 (5 bases). Trimming took 5 bases from V and 1 from J, leaving 14 bases between them. This CDR3 has 15 residues. The germline CDR1 and CDR2 sequences are LNHNV and YYDKDF (reference sequence). The CDR3 DNA reads as TGTGCCACCAGCCGACGAGATACAGGGAACACTGAAGCTTTCTTT. This translates into CATSRRDTGNTEAFF.

This clone was seen a handful of times. The chain couples TRBV5-1 to TRBJ2-2; D possibly corresponds to TRBD2 (6 bases). Germline V gene lookup returns CDR1 SGHRS and CDR2 YFSETQ. CDR3 length: 15 amino acids. Trimming removed 0 bases from V and 3 bases from J, with 9 bases in between. The DNA for the CDR3 is TGCGCCAGCAGCTTGGGGGAGGTTTACACCGGGGAGCTGTTTTTT. Protein sequence: CASSLGEVYTGELFF.

The chain links TRBV7-9 to TRBJ2-1; 12 bases are shared with TRBD2. CDR3 size: 18 residues. Per germline, CDR1 SEHNR and CDR2 FQNEAQ (reference sequence). J gave up 2 bases and V 5 bases, and 10 bases lay outside the gene matches. The CDR3 region is CASSRPTSGGQTYNEQFF. The CDR3, as DNA: TGTGCCAGCAGCCGTCCGACTAGCGGGGGCCAGACCTACAATGAGCAGTTCTTC. The full variable domain, its missing parts supplied by reference TRBV7-9 and TRBJ2-1, is DTGVSQNPRHKITKRGQNVTFRCDPISEHNRLYWYRQTLGQGPEFLTYFQNEAQLEKSRLLSDRFSAERPKGSFSTLEIQRTEQGDSAMYLCASSRPTSGGQTYNEQFFGPGTRLTVL.

The chain employs TRBV2 and TRBJ1-2; 8 bases are shared with TRBD1. V lost 0 bases to trimming and J lost 6 bases; unmatched junction nucleotides: 6. Per germline, CDR1 SNHLY and CDR2 FYNNEI. This CDR3 comprises 15 residues. CDR3 DNA: TGTGCCAGCAGTGAAGCCCCTGGACAGGGAAATGGCTACACCTTC. Translation: CASSEAPGQGNGYTF.

The V and J genes are TRBV10-3 and TRBJ1-2; 7 bases are a match to TRBD1. The CDR3 loop spans 15 amino acids. Germline V gives CDR1 ENHRY, CDR2 SYGVKD. Germline trimming cut 10 bases from V and 3 bases from J; bases unmatched to any gene: 14. CDR3 sequence reads: CASQGTLQGYYGYTF. The CDR3 nucleotides are TGTGCCAGCCAAGGGACCTTACAGGGGTACTATGGCTACACCTTC.

There are a few counts of this clone. The chain has TRBV5-1 and TRBJ1-1; D is unclear. Trimming cost V 4 bases and J 1 base, with 8 bases left between them. Germline CDR1 is SGHRS and CDR2 is YFSETQ. The CDR3 covers 13 residues. CDR3 nucleotides: TGCGCCAGCAGCCAGAACCCGAACACTGAAGCTTTCTTT. Translating gives CASSQNPNTEAFF.

This chain connects TRBV5-1 to TRBJ1-1; D possibly corresponds to TRBD1 (6 bases). The CDR3 is made up of 14 amino acids. Germline V gene sequence: CDR1 SGHRS, CDR2 YFSETQ. V shed 0 bases and J shed 8 bases, with 14 bases lying between them. CDR3 loop: CASSLEWTATEAFF. The CDR3 nucleotides are TGCGCCAGCAGCTTGGAATGGACAGCCACCGAAGCTTTCTTT.

CDR3 amino acids: CASSFRVGVTDTQYF. The CDR3 DNA sequence: TGTGCCAGCAGCTTCAGGGTGGGTGTCACAGATACGCAGTATTTT. The V call is TRBV5-6, the J call TRBJ2-3; maybe TRBD1 (5 bases). CDR1 and CDR2 (germline): SGHDT, YYEEEE. The CDR3 consists of 15 residues. The ends were cut back, 2 bases at V and 2 bases at J, with 12 bases in the middle. Supplemented by reference TRBV5-6 and TRBJ2-3, the full variable domain reads DAGVTQSPTHLIKTRGQQVTLRCSPKSGHDTVSWYQQALGQGPQFIFQYYEEEERQRGNFPDRFSGHQFPNYSSELNVNALLLGDSALYLCASSFRVGVTDTQYFGPGTRLTVL.

The chain couples TRBV19 to TRBJ2-1; 12 bases line up with TRBD2. The CDR3 runs 16 residues. The germline V gene encodes CDR1 LNHDA and CDR2 SQIVND (reference sequence). V gave up 7 bases and J gave up 0 bases; unmatched junction bases: 4. CDR3 protein: CASTPSGRASYNEQFF. CDR3 DNA sequence: TGTGCCAGTACTCCTAGCGGGAGGGCCTCCTACAATGAGCAGTTCTTC.

The sample holds a few counts of this clone. The CDR3 nucleotides are TGTGCCAGCAGCTCTCCCAACAGGGGCGGCTACACCTTC. It encodes CASSSPNRGGYTF. The rearrangement links TRBV5-4 to TRBJ1-2; TRBD1 matches 7 bases. Germline loops: CDR1 SGHNT, CDR2 YYREEE (reference sequence). The CDR3 loop spans 13 amino acids. V shed 3 bases and J 8 bases; nucleotides not matched to a gene: 7.

This rearrangement joins TRBV2 to TRBJ1-4, with a weak D call TRBD1 (6 bases). This CDR3 comprises 15 residues. Germline CDR1 and CDR2: SNHLY and FYNNEI. V was pared by 6 bases and J by 2 bases, with 13 bases between. CDR3 DNA: TGTGCCAGCAGCCAACAGGGATGGACTAATGAAAAACTGTTTTTT. Translating gives CASSQQGWTNEKLFF. Supplemented by reference TRBV2 and TRBJ1-4, the full variable domain reads EPEVTQTPSHQVTQMGQEVILRCVPISNHLYFYWYRQILGQKVEFLVSFYNNEISEKSEIFDDQFSVERPDGSNFTLKIRSTKLEDSAMYFCASSQQGWTNEKLFFGSGTQLSVL.

The V call is TRBV18, the J call TRBJ2-3; D gene uncertain. The germline V and J ends were trimmed by 2 bases and 6 bases, with 12 bases remaining between them. CDR1 and CDR2 (germline): KGHSH, LQKENI. This CDR3 is 14 amino acids long. CDR3 amino acids: CASSPRQVSDTQYF. Here the CDR3 DNA reads TGTGCCAGCTCACCAAGGCAGGTTTCCGATACGCAGTATTTT. Using reference TRBV18 and TRBJ2-3 for the parts outside the CDR3, the full variable domain is NAGVMQNPRHLVRRRGQEARLRCSPMKGHSHVYWYRQLPEEGLKFMVYLQKENIIDESGMPKERFSAEFPKEGPSILRIQQVVRGDSAAYFCASSPRQVSDTQYFGPGTRLTVL.

The genes are TRBV5-6 and TRBJ1-6, with a tentative D call TRBD1 (6 bases). This CDR3 has 15 residues. Germline CDR1 reads SGHDT; CDR2 reads YYEEEE. V was shortened by 1 base and J by 3 bases, with 8 bases between the two germline ends. DNA for the CDR3: TGTGCCAGCAGCTTGAGGGGGTTCTATAATTCACCCCTCCACTTT. As protein: CASSLRGFYNSPLHF.

V gene TRBV2 combines with J gene TRBJ1-4; no clear D gene. The CDR3 loop spans 14 amino acids. Germline-derived CDR1 and CDR2 are SNHLY and FYNNEI. The V and J ends lost 10 bases and 0 bases respectively, with 12 bases between them. The CDR3 region has the DNA TGTGCCACTCAGTACCAATCAACTAATGAAAAACTGTTTTTT. As protein: CATQYQSTNEKLFF. Complete variable domain (other parts from reference TRBV2 and TRBJ1-4): EPEVTQTPSHQVTQMGQEVILRCVPISNHLYFYWYRQILGQKVEFLVSFYNNEISEKSEIFDDQFSVERPDGSNFTLKIRSTKLEDSAMYFCATQYQSTNEKLFFGSGTQLSVL.

This chain joins TRBV6-9 and TRBJ2-2, with 10 bases lining up with TRBD1. The CDR3 covers 19 residues. Trimming at V came to 1 base and at J to 3 bases, leaving 11 bases not matched to a gene. Germline V gene lookup returns CDR1 MNHGY and CDR2 SVAAGI. The CDR3 DNA sequence: TGTGCCAGCAGTTATTGTGTATCGGGACAGGGGCTATACACCGGGGAGCTGTTTTTT. Its protein product is CASSYCVSGQGLYTGELFF.

The rearrangement joins TRBV9 to TRBJ2-1, with 10 bases lining up with TRBD2. The germline V gene encodes CDR1 SGDLS and CDR2 YYNGEE. Trimming cost V 5 bases and J 3 bases; bases outside gene matches: 8. The CDR3 length is 16 residues. DNA of the CDR3: TGTGCCAGCAGGAAGATACTAGCGGGGAACTACAATGAGCAGTTCTTC. It codes for CASRKILAGNYNEQFF.

The chain carries TRBV7-2 and TRBJ2-3, with TRBD2 identical over 10 bases. Germline CDR1 and CDR2: SGHTA and FQGNSA. Trimming took 5 bases from V and 1 from J; bases not matched to a gene: 3. The CDR3 contains 15 residues. As DNA, the CDR3 is TGTGCCAGCAGCCCTAGCGGGGGCCGCACAGATACGCAGTATTTT. Translating it yields CASSPSGGRTDTQYF.

This chain joins TRBV15 and TRBJ1-4; tentatively, D is TRBD1 (6 bases). This CDR3 is built from 16 residues. The germline CDR1 and CDR2 sequences are LNHNV and YYDKDF (reference sequence). Trimming shortened V by 0 bases and J by 5 bases, and 13 bases separated the two germline ends. The DNA of the CDR3 is TGTGCCACCAGCAGAGATCTCGGACAGCAAAATGAAAAACTGTTTTTT. Protein product: CATSRDLGQQNEKLFF.